The 12 T cell receptor beta chains reported below all come from one sample, sequenced in a study of blood T cells in healthy people across ages. Primers used in a second PCR of roughly 6 to 11 cycles were a sample-barcoded 5' primer and a J-beta primer mix. TCRdb called the 5' RACE reads again in MiXCR, with one record for every CDR3 protein. This sample has about 970,000 distinct CDR3 sequences, with roughly 51% found just once. Material: blood. These receptors came from a woman aged 60-75 years in good health.

In its sample, this clonotype was seen a few times. The J gene is TRBJ1-2, the V gene TRBV27; D is ambiguous. CDR3 length equals 15 residues. Germline V CDR1 and CDR2: MNHEY, SMNVEV (reference sequence). The V end was cut by 6 bases, the J end by 0 bases, with 14 bases between. Written as DNA, the CDR3 is TGTGCCAGCAGGCCGGAACAGCTCGCTAACTATGGCTACACCTTC. Amino acid sequence: CASRPEQLANYGYTF.

The rearrangement joins TRBV14 to TRBJ2-1; D ambiguous. V was clipped by 2 bases and J by 4 bases, with 15 bases between them. Germline CDR1 reads SGHDN; CDR2 reads FVKESK. The CDR3 spans 16 residues. The CDR3 region is CASSQRPSSFYNEQFF. The DNA for the CDR3 is TGTGCCAGCAGCCAACGCCCGAGTTCCTTTTACAATGAGCAGTTCTTC. Full variable domain (missing parts from reference TRBV14 and TRBJ2-1): EAGVTQFPSHSVIEKGQTVTLRCDPISGHDNLYWYRRVMGKEIKFLLHFVKESKQDESGMPNNRFLAERTGGTYSTLKVQPAELEDSGVYFCASSQRPSSFYNEQFFGPGTRLTVL.

This clonotype was seen only a few times. This sequence joins TRBV9 and TRBJ2-5; D unclear. The germline CDR1 and CDR2 sequences are SGDLS and YYNGEE. The CDR3 contains 14 residues. Trimming took off 1 base at V and 2 bases at J, with 9 bases between the two ends. CDR3 sequence (DNA): TGTGCCAGCAGCGTAACTAACTTACAAGAGACCCAGTACTTC. Translating gives CASSVTNLQETQYF.

The chain recombines TRBV2 with TRBJ2-1, with 9 bases identical to TRBD2. V was clipped by 4 bases and J by 8 bases; unmatched bases: 12. Germline V lookup: CDR1 SNHLY, CDR2 FYNNEI. This CDR3 region has 16 residues. The CDR3 loop reads CASSGPNSGSNHEQFF. The CDR3, as DNA: TGTGCCAGCAGTGGACCCAATAGCGGGAGTAACCATGAGCAGTTCTTC.

In this sample, this clonotype turned up a few times. The rearrangement uses TRBV2 and TRBJ2-5; perhaps TRBD1 as D (5 bases). The CDR3 covers 14 residues. Germline CDR1 reads SNHLY; CDR2 reads FYNNEI. Trimming stripped 3 bases from V and 7 bases from J, with 15 bases between. The CDR3: CASSEDTSLGTQYF. The CDR3 DNA sequence: TGTGCCAGCAGTGAGGACACTTCGCTGGGGACCCAGTACTTC.

This clonotype was detected a few times. The chain carries TRBV9 and TRBJ2-1, with 7 positions matching TRBD2. Per germline, CDR1 SGDLS and CDR2 YYNGEE. This CDR3 has 14 residues. The junction had 8 bases not matched to a gene; V was cut back by 4 bases and J by 7 bases. Written as DNA, the CDR3 is TGTGCCAGCAGCACCCCGACCGGGGGGAATGAGCAGTTCTTC. Encoded protein: CASSTPTGGNEQFF.

This clonotype was seen a handful of times. A read error may account for a junction end that differs from germline. The V call is TRBV12-3 or TRBV12-4, the J call TRBJ2-3, with 8 bases aligning to TRBD1. The CDR3 is 16 residues long. CDR3 protein: CASSLARTGSSDMQYF. The CDR3 nucleotides are TGTGCCAGCAGTTTAGCGCGGACAGGGTCCTCGGATATGCAGTATTTT.

This chain joins TRBV4-1 and TRBJ2-4; D gene ambiguous. The assigned J gene may be wrong: the sequence end matches TRBJ2-7 better. CDR1 is MGHRA, CDR2 YSYEKL, per germline. The CDR3 runs to 15 residues. The CDR3 is CASSQVEANTYEQYF. The CDR3 DNA is TGCGCCAGCAGCCAAGTAGAAGCGAACACCTACGAGCAGTACTTC.

This chain links TRBV28 with TRBJ2-7; perhaps TRBD1 as D (7 bases). The V gene's germline CDR1 is MDHEN and CDR2 SYDVKM. V lost 0 bases and J 0 bases, leaving 12 bases between the germline ends. The CDR3 sequence is 16 residues long. The CDR3: CASSLWAGGRSYEQYF. In DNA form, the CDR3 reads TGTGCCAGCAGTTTATGGGCAGGGGGGCGCTCCTACGAGCAGTACTTC. Together with reference TRBV28 and TRBJ2-7, the CDR3 gives the full variable domain: DVKVTQSSRYLVKRTGEKVFLECVQDMDHENMFWYRQDPGLGLRLIYFSYDVKMKEKGDIPEGYSVSREKKERFSLILESASTNQTSMYLCASSLWAGGRSYEQYFGPGTRLTVT.

The sample holds one count of this clonotype. The rearrangement links TRBV12-3 or TRBV12-4 to TRBJ2-4, with D perhaps TRBD2 (6 bases). V was shortened by 7 bases and J by 13 bases, with 29 bases between the two germline ends. The CDR3 sequence is 16 residues long. The CDR3, as DNA: TGTGCCAGCACCGCGGAGGGGAGAGGGATGAGCGGAGAGCAGTACTTC. The encoded protein is CASTAEGRGMSGEQYF.

This clonotype has just one count. The chain links TRBV5-1 to TRBJ2-4; D may match TRBD1 or TRBD2 (5 bases each). The J call is doubtful: the DNA matches TRBJ2-5 better. This CDR3 contains 17 residues. CDR1 and CDR2 from the germline V gene are SGHRS and YFSETQ. In DNA form, the CDR3 reads TGCGCCAGCAGCTTGGCTCGACTCGGGACGGACCAAGAGACCCAGTACTTC. It specifies CASSLARLGTDQETQYF.

This clonotype was seen a handful of times. The chain employs TRBV20-1 and TRBJ2-1; D gene ambiguous. This CDR3 contains 11 residues. Germline values: CDR1 DFQATT, CDR2 SNEGSKA (reference sequence). V was clipped by 8 bases and J by 7 bases, with 12 bases between them. CDR3 DNA sequence: TGCAGTCAATCGGGTCGAAATGAGCAGTTCTTC. Its translation: CSQSGRNEQFF.